This T cell receptor (beta chain) was observed in a study of blood T cell repertoires in COVID-19. Study-wide background: PBMCs, B-cell-depleted T cells, or T cells were the source of the cDNA or gDNA that made up the material.

Data came from immunoSEQ multiplex PCR; TCRdb stores just in-frame clones and leaves some out. The sample has 140,000 to 150,000 clones, about four fifths seen once. The sequence was collected from a human donor in a cohort sampled during active COVID-19. Material for sequencing was peripheral blood.

CDR3 residues: CASSPQGSGANVLTF. The CDR3 DNA reads as TGTGCCAGTAGTCCACAGGGCTCTGGGGCCAACGTCCTGACTTTC. The genes are TRBV19 and TRBJ2-6; maybe TRBD1 (6 bases). The CDR3 is made up of 15 amino acids. The germline gives CDR1 LNHDA, CDR2 SQIVND (reference sequence). V gave up 5 bases and J gave up 0 bases, with 8 bases separating them.